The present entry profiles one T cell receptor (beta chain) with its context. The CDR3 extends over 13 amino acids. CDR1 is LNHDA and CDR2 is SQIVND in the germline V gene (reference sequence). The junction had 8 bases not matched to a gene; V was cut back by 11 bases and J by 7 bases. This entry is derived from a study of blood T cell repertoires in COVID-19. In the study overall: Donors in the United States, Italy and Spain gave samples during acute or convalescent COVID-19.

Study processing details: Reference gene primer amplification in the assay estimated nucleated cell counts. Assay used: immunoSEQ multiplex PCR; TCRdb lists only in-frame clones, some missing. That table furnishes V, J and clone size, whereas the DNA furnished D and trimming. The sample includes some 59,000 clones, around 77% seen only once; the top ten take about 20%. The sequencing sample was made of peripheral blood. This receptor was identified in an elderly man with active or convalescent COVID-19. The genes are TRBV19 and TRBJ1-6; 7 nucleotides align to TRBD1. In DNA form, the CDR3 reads TGTGCCTCCAGGGGGGCGATGAATTCACCCCTCCACTTT. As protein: CASRGAMNSPLHF.